The 18 T cell receptor beta chains below come from one sample, sequenced in a study of T cell responses to AZD1222 COVID-19 vaccine. The data were produced by immunoSEQ multiplex PCR, yet TCRdb's version contains in-frame clones alone and is incomplete. Of some 83,000 clones in the sample, approximately 90% were seen once. Sequenced here: peripheral blood, sampled on day 0 of AZD1222 vaccination. The source is an adult in good health.

The chain uses TRBV28 and TRBJ1-5; the D is unclear. Trimming shortened V by 2 bases and J by 5 bases, and 13 bases separated the two germline ends. Germline assignment: CDR1 MDHEN and CDR2 SYDVKM. The CDR3 is 15 amino acids. The CDR3 DNA sequence: TGTGCCAGCAGTTTAGGTCCAAGGGTCTATCAGCCCCAGCATTTT. It translates to CASSLGPRVYQPQHF.

The chain joins TRBV6-5 to TRBJ2-7; tentatively, D is TRBD2 (6 bases). The CDR3 is 11 amino acids. Trimming left V 8 bases short and J 5 bases short, with 10 bases between. The V gene's germline CDR1 is MNHEY and CDR2 SVGAGI. The CDR3 is CASCREDEQYF. In DNA form, the CDR3 reads TGTGCCAGCTGCAGGGAGGACGAGCAGTACTTC.

V usage is TRBV7-9 and J usage is TRBJ1-2, with D tentatively TRBD1 (5 bases). The CDR3 sequence is 15 residues long. Germline assignment: CDR1 SEHNR and CDR2 FQNEAQ (reference sequence). V was pared by 3 bases and J by 2 bases, with 13 bases between. CDR3 in DNA: TGTGCCAGCAGCTTCGTTGGGGACCAAAACTATGGCTACACCTTC. Translation gives CASSFVGDQNYGYTF.

The chain is built from TRBV5-1 and TRBJ1-4, with TRBD1 identical over 12 bases. This CDR3 is 15 amino acids long. CDR1 is SGHRS, CDR2 YFSETQ, per germline. The V and J ends lost 5 bases and 8 bases, in that order; junction bases with no gene match: 7. For the CDR3, the DNA is TGCGCCAGCAGGGGTTCCGGGACAGGGGGCGAAAAACTGTTTTTT. Amino acid sequence: CASRGSGTGGEKLFF.

This chain joins TRBV3-1 (or the pseudogene TRBV3-2) and TRBJ1-1, with 7 nucleotides matching TRBD1. V lost 4 bases, J lost 6 bases, and 5 bases stayed unmatched. The CDR3 covers 13 residues. Germline-derived CDR1 and CDR2 are LGHDT and YNNKEL (reference sequence). The CDR3: CASSPKTGPEAFF. For the CDR3, the DNA is TGTGCCAGCAGCCCCAAGACAGGGCCTGAAGCTTTCTTT.

This chain joins TRBV30 and TRBJ1-2; D is perhaps TRBD1 (5 bases). With 2 bases removed from V and 0 bases from J, the gap between germline ends came to 13 bases. The CDR3 runs to 15 residues. Per the germline V gene, CDR1 is GTSNPN and CDR2 is SVGIG (reference sequence). The CDR3 protein is CAWSLGVEANYGYTF. The CDR3 DNA follows: TGTGCCTGGAGTTTGGGGGTGGAAGCTAACTATGGCTACACCTTC. Drawing the rest from reference TRBV30 and TRBJ1-2, the complete variable domain is SQTIHQWPATLVQPVGSPLSLECTVEGTSNPNLYWYRQAAGRGLQLLFYSVGIGQISSEVPQNLSASRPQDRQFILSSKKLLLSDSGFYLCAWSLGVEANYGYTFGSGTRLTVV.

The genes are TRBV18 and TRBJ1-1; D gene ambiguous. V lost 0 bases and J 0 bases, leaving 14 bases between the germline ends. Germline assignment: CDR1 KGHSH and CDR2 LQKENI. The CDR3 spans 17 residues. CDR3 region: CASSPPGERLLNTEAFF. CDR3 DNA sequence: TGTGCCAGCTCACCACCGGGCGAAAGACTCCTGAACACTGAAGCTTTCTTT.

This chain links TRBV28 with TRBJ2-2; possible D gene TRBD1, 6 bases. CDR3 length: 12 amino acids. Between the trimmed V and J ends, which lost 11 bases and 3 bases, there was a span of 10 bases. Per germline, CDR1 MDHEN and CDR2 SYDVKM. CDR3 nucleotide sequence: TGTGCCGCTACAGGGTACACCGGGGAGCTGTTTTTT. Protein: CAATGYTGELFF.

The chain couples TRBV25-1 to TRBJ2-2; 7 bases line up with TRBD2. Germline CDR1 is MGHDK and CDR2 is SYGVNS. J lost 1 base, V lost 2 bases, and 1 base had no gene match. The CDR3 covers 15 residues. The CDR3 spells CASSERGGNTGELFF. The CDR3 coding sequence is TGTGCCAGCAGTGAACGCGGGGGGAACACCGGGGAGCTGTTTTTT.

The gene calls are TRBV24-1 and TRBJ2-2; D is perhaps TRBD1 or TRBD2 (5 bases each). V was pared by 1 base and J by 4 bases, with 12 bases between. The CDR3 covers 16 residues. Germline CDR1 is KGHDR and CDR2 is SFDVKD. This CDR3 reads CATSDFRAGTTGELFF. The DNA for the CDR3 is TGTGCCACCAGTGATTTCAGGGCAGGGACCACCGGGGAGCTGTTTTTT.

The table lists this clone with a count of one. The V and J genes are TRBV19 and TRBJ2-7; TRBD1 is a possible D gene (5 bases). This CDR3 has 15 amino acids. Trimming stripped 2 bases from V and 9 bases from J, with 20 bases between. Germline V lookup: CDR1 LNHDA, CDR2 SQIVND (reference sequence). The CDR3 is CASSIYRQSAKGQYF. The DNA for the CDR3 is TGTGCCAGTAGTATATACCGACAGTCAGCAAAAGGGCAGTACTTC.

The chain has TRBV25-1 and TRBJ2-7, with D possibly being TRBD1 (6 bases). V lost 6 bases to trimming and J lost 4 bases, with 13 bases between them. There are 13 residues in the CDR3. CDR1 and CDR2 (germline): MGHDK, SYGVNS. The CDR3 DNA reads as TGTGCCAGCAGATGGGACACAGAATACGAGCAGTACTTC. Its protein product is CASRWDTEYEQYF.

The chain has TRBV7-3 and TRBJ2-7, with D perhaps matching TRBD2 (5 bases). The CDR3 runs to 14 residues. The V end was cut by 2 bases, the J end by 5 bases, with 13 bases between. Germline V lookup: CDR1 SGHTA, CDR2 FQGTGA. The CDR3 spells CASSLSGGVHEQYF. For the CDR3, the DNA is TGTGCCAGCAGCTTATCCGGAGGCGTGCACGAGCAGTACTTC.

V usage is TRBV7-9 and J usage is TRBJ1-1; TRBD1 is a possible D gene (6 bases). Germline V gene lookup returns CDR1 SEHNR and CDR2 FQNEAQ (reference sequence). The CDR3 is made up of 15 amino acids. V dropped 6 bases and J dropped 3 bases, with 17 bases sitting between them. CDR3 sequence reads: CASRGTGGADTEAFF. CDR3 in DNA: TGTGCCAGCAGGGGCACTGGGGGCGCGGACACTGAAGCTTTCTTT. Variable domain in full (rest from reference TRBV7-9 and TRBJ1-1): DTGVSQNPRHKITKRGQNVTFRCDPISEHNRLYWYRQTLGQGPEFLTYFQNEAQLEKSRLLSDRFSAERPKGSFSTLEIQRTEQGDSAMYLCASRGTGGADTEAFFGQGTRLTVV.

The chain has TRBV19 and TRBJ1-1, with D tentatively TRBD1 (6 bases). The CDR3 loop spans 15 amino acids. Germline V gene lookup returns CDR1 LNHDA and CDR2 SQIVND (reference sequence). The V end was cut by 5 bases, the J end by 2 bases, with 15 bases between. CDR3 sequence (DNA): TGTGCCAGTAGTCCGGACAGAAGATTAAACACTGAAGCTTTCTTT. Its translation is CASSPDRRLNTEAFF.

In the case of this clone: An end of the junction differs from the germline gene, which may be a read error. The chain combines TRBV7-3 with TRBJ2-3; 13 bases agree with TRBD2. This CDR3 spans 15 amino acids. Per the germline V gene, CDR1 is SGHTA and CDR2 is FQGTGA. The CDR3 is CASSLTSGGADTQYF. The CDR3 DNA sequence: TGTGCCAGCAGCCTAACTAGCGGGGGGGCAGATACGCAGTATTTT.

The gene calls are TRBV3-1 (or the pseudogene TRBV3-2) and TRBJ1-1; no clear D gene. Germline V gene sequence: CDR1 LGHDT, CDR2 YNNKEL (reference sequence). Between the trimmed V and J ends, which lost 6 bases and 3 bases, there was a span of 14 bases. This CDR3 is built from 14 residues. The CDR3, as DNA: TGTGCCAGCAGTCCAAGAACCCAGGACACTGAAGCTTTCTTT. Protein: CASSPRTQDTEAFF.

The chain recombines TRBV11-2 with TRBJ1-1, with 8 positions matching TRBD1. V lost 5 bases, J lost 6 bases, and 11 bases stayed unmatched. The CDR3 runs 15 residues. Germline CDR1 reads SGHAT; CDR2 reads FQNNGV. CDR3 sequence: CASSPRTGSNPEAFF. For the CDR3, the DNA is TGTGCCAGCAGCCCCAGGACAGGGTCAAACCCTGAAGCTTTCTTT.